Below, 22 T cell receptor beta chains from the same sample are listed, as sequenced in a study of T cell responses to AZD1222 COVID-19 vaccine listed by TCRdb under 2021. The time point label, as the study defines it: about 28 days (+/-7) after the second vaccine dose. The library was prepared using the immunoSEQ multiplex PCR assay. TCRdb limited this immuneACCESS table to in-frame rearrangements with V and J called. A share of clones is missing; checked studies link under half to unresolved V genes, and the rest is unexplained. Here the sample has approximately 80,000 clones; approximately 90% occur a single time. Together, the top ten hold 2.5% to 4% of the sample. The sequencing here drew on peripheral blood, taken 28 days after the second AZD1222 dose. The receptors come from an adult who received the AZD1222 COVID-19 vaccine.

The CDR3 coding sequence is TGTGCCAGCAGCCCACGGACAGGGCAGGGTTCCTACGAGCAGTACTTC. Protein: CASSPRTGQGSYEQYF. The chain couples TRBV7-2 to TRBJ2-7; 8 nucleotides match TRBD1. This CDR3 is 16 amino acids long. V shed 5 bases, J shed 1 base, and the junction held 10 bases outside the gene matches. CDR1 is SGHTA and CDR2 is FQGNSA in the germline V gene. The full variable domain, completed using reference TRBV7-2 and TRBJ2-7, is GAGVSQSPSNKVTEKGKDVELRCDPISGHTALYWYRQSLGQGLEFLIYFQGNSAPDKSGLPSDRFSAERTGGSVSTLTIQRTQQEDSAVYLCASSPRTGQGSYEQYFGPGTRLTVT.

The V call is TRBV11-3, the J call TRBJ1-4; D gene uncertain. The V gene lost 0 bases and the J gene lost 8 bases, with 10 bases spanning the gap. The CDR3 spans 14 residues. Germline CDR1 and CDR2: SGHNT and YENEEA. CDR3 region: CASSLDLAGEKLFF. CDR3 nucleotide sequence: TGTGCCAGCAGCTTAGATCTGGCCGGCGAAAAACTGTTTTTT.

This clone has just one count. The rearrangement joins TRBV6-9 to TRBJ2-7; D uncertain. This CDR3 spans 16 amino acids. CDR1 and CDR2 from the germline V gene are MNHGY and SVAAGI. Trimming removed 4 bases from V and 0 bases from J, with 16 bases in between. The CDR3 here is CASSLLRPLFSYEQYF. For the CDR3, the DNA is TGTGCCAGCAGTTTACTCCGACCGTTGTTCTCCTACGAGCAGTACTTC.

V and J are TRBV5-4 and TRBJ1-6; 7 nucleotides line up with TRBD1. Trimming took 0 bases from V and 6 from J; bases not matched to a gene: 0. The germline CDR1 and CDR2 sequences are SGHNT and YYREEE (reference sequence). The CDR3 contains 14 residues. For the CDR3, the DNA is TGTGCCAGCAGCTTGGACAGGGGTAATTCACCCCTCCACTTT. It yields the protein CASSLDRGNSPLHF. The full variable domain, in which reference TRBV5-4 and TRBJ1-6 provide the parts outside the CDR3, is ETGVTQSPTHLIKTRGQQVTLRCSSQSGHNTVSWYQQALGQGPQFIFQYYREEENGRGNFPPRFSGLQFPNYSSELNVNALELDDSALYLCASSLDRGNSPLHFGNGTRLTVT.

The CDR3 coding sequence is TGTGCCAGCAGTTACCCCCAGGGGAAGGGACGCGAGCAGTACTTC. Translation gives CASSYPQGKGREQYF. This chain joins TRBV6-5 and TRBJ2-7; perhaps TRBD1 as D (6 bases). The CDR3 is 15 amino acids. V was shortened by 2 bases and J by 6 bases, with 17 bases between the two germline ends. Germline V gene sequence: CDR1 MNHEY, CDR2 SVGAGI.

The rearrangement links TRBV5-1 to TRBJ1-1, with 7 bases fitting TRBD1. The CDR3 spans 13 residues. Germline V gene data show CDR1 as SGHRS and CDR2 as YFSETQ. J lost 3 bases, V lost 4 bases, and 3 bases had no gene match. Written as DNA, the CDR3 is TGCGCCAGCAGCAGGGGGACAGACACTGAAGCTTTCTTT. Translation gives CASSRGTDTEAFF.

As to this clone: Distinct nucleotide sequences in the sample also encode this CDR3. The V gene is TRBV29-1, the J gene TRBJ1-5, with D possibly TRBD1 on 5 matching bases. Trimming cost V 6 bases and J 7 bases, with 16 bases left between them. The CDR3 contains 13 residues. In germline, CDR1 is SQVTM, CDR2 ANQGSEA. In DNA, the CDR3 is TGCAGCGTGGGTCAGGGATTAGGACAGCCCCAGCATTTT. As protein: CSVGQGLGQPQHF.

The chain recombines TRBV5-4 with TRBJ2-2; tentative D call: TRBD1 (6 bases). CDR1 is SGHNT, CDR2 YYREEE, per germline (reference sequence). Trimming removed 3 bases from V and 0 bases from J, with 15 bases in between. CDR3 length: 17 amino acids. DNA of the CDR3: TGTGCCAGCAGCTCGGGACCTGCAGGGGCGAACACCGGGGAGCTGTTTTTT. Encoded protein: CASSSGPAGANTGELFF. The whole variable domain, filled in from reference TRBV5-4 and TRBJ2-2, reads ETGVTQSPTHLIKTRGQQVTLRCSSQSGHNTVSWYQQALGQGPQFIFQYYREEENGRGNFPPRFSGLQFPNYSSELNVNALELDDSALYLCASSSGPAGANTGELFFGEGSRLTVL.

The chain employs TRBV19 and TRBJ1-1; tentatively, D is TRBD1 (5 bases). Germline V lookup: CDR1 LNHDA, CDR2 SQIVND (reference sequence). The CDR3 is 13 amino acids. Trimming took 3 bases from V and 3 from J, leaving 8 bases between them. The chain's CDR3 is CASSMDTDTEAFF. The CDR3 coding sequence is TGTGCCAGTAGTATGGACACGGACACTGAAGCTTTCTTT.

In this sample, this clone turned up a few times. This rearrangement joins TRBV27 to TRBJ2-7; TRBD1 agrees at 11 bases. CDR3 length: 14 amino acids. Germline CDR1 is MNHEY and CDR2 is SMNVEV (reference sequence). V trimming: 3 bases; J trimming: 6 bases; junction bases outside the gene matches: 4. In DNA, the CDR3 is TGTGCCAGCAGTTTCCGGGACAGGGGGTTCGAGCAGTACTTC. Translating it yields CASSFRDRGFEQYF.

V usage is TRBV5-4 and J usage is TRBJ1-2; 8 bases are a match to TRBD1. This CDR3 spans 13 amino acids. The V segment lost 4 bases and the J segment 8 bases; nucleotides outside the gene matches: 7. CDR1 is SGHNT and CDR2 is YYREEE in the germline V gene (reference sequence). As DNA, the CDR3 is TGTGCCAGCAGCCCTGACAGGGGAGACGGCTACACCTTC. Protein: CASSPDRGDGYTF.

This chain connects TRBV6-2 or TRBV6-3 to TRBJ2-4, with TRBD1 matching over 7 bases. The V gene's germline CDR1 is MNHEY and CDR2 SVGEGT. This CDR3 region has 18 residues. V lost 0 bases, J lost 0 bases, and 8 bases stayed unmatched. The CDR3 DNA is TGTGCCAGCAGTTACTCCCGCCAGACAGGGAAAGCCAAAAACATTCAGTACTTC. Encoded protein: CASSYSRQTGKAKNIQYF.

The chain has TRBV7-3 and TRBJ2-3, with a possible D match to TRBD2 (5 bases). The CDR3 has 14 amino acids. Germline CDR1 SGHTA, CDR2 FQGTGA. Trimming shortened V by 3 bases and J by 2 bases, and 9 bases separated the two germline ends. CDR3 nucleotide sequence: TGTGCCAGCAGCTTGAGTCGGGACACAGATACGCAGTATTTT. This encodes CASSLSRDTDTQYF.

The V and J genes are TRBV4-1 and TRBJ1-2, with 7 positions matching TRBD1. Germline V gene sequence: CDR1 MGHRA, CDR2 YSYEKL. The CDR3 is 17 amino acids. V shed 2 bases and J 11 bases; nucleotides not matched to a gene: 20. This CDR3 reads CASSQPKAGTALNRYTF. CDR3 in DNA: TGCGCCAGCAGCCAACCAAAAGCCGGGACAGCGCTTAATAGGTACACCTTC.

The chain is built from TRBV5-8 and TRBJ2-7; maybe TRBD1 (6 bases). V was clipped by 6 bases and J by 2 bases, with 15 bases between them. CDR3 size: 14 residues. Germline loops: CDR1 SGHTS, CDR2 YDEGEE. For the CDR3, the DNA is TGTGCCAGCACCCCGGGGACACGTACCTACGAGCAGTACTTC. It is translated as CASTPGTRTYEQYF.

This chain uses TRBV7-2 with TRBJ2-7; D is uncertain. V was pared by 5 bases and J by 7 bases, with 15 bases between. The germline gives CDR1 SGHTA, CDR2 FQGNSA. The CDR3 covers 13 residues. The CDR3 nucleotides read TGTGCCAGCAGCCCCCGAACGTTCGGTGAGCAGTACTTC. This translates into CASSPRTFGEQYF.

The chain carries TRBV6-5 and TRBJ1-4; 9 nucleotides align to TRBD1. This CDR3 spans 15 amino acids. V dropped 6 bases and J dropped 8; count of bases not matched to a gene: 10. Germline V gene lookup returns CDR1 MNHEY and CDR2 SVGAGI. CDR3 DNA sequence: TGTGCCAGCAGGGAGACAGGGGGGTTTGGAGAAAAACTGTTTTTT. Its translation: CASRETGGFGEKLFF.

The V and J genes are TRBV10-1 and TRBJ2-1, with a weak D call TRBD2 (6 bases). Trimming stripped 7 bases from V and 6 bases from J, with 25 bases between. This CDR3 contains 17 residues. The germline gives CDR1 WNHNN, CDR2 SYGVQD (reference sequence). For the CDR3, the DNA is TGCGCCAGCACGAGGGGTAGGGGACCTAGCGACGTCAATGAGCAGTTCTTC. This translates into CASTRGRGPSDVNEQFF.

The V gene is TRBV7-9, the J gene TRBJ1-6, with TRBD1 as a possible D gene (5 bases). The CDR3 is made up of 14 amino acids. CDR1 is SEHNR and CDR2 is FQNEAQ in the germline V gene (reference sequence). Trimming left V 5 bases short and J 7 bases short, with 12 bases between. As DNA, the CDR3 is TGTGCCAGCAGCCCATCTGGGGGGAATTCACCCCTCCACTTT. It encodes CASSPSGGNSPLHF.

V and J are TRBV6-1 and TRBJ1-5, with D possibly TRBD1 on 5 matching bases. This CDR3 spans 16 amino acids. The V end lost 4 bases, the J end lost 1 base, and 14 bases lay between the germline ends. Germline V gene data show CDR1 as MNHNS and CDR2 as SASEGT. CDR3 in amino acids: CASSASWGGSNQPQHF. The CDR3 DNA reads TGTGCCAGCAGTGCGTCTTGGGGGGGAAGCAATCAGCCCCAGCATTTT.

The V gene is TRBV24-1, the J gene TRBJ2-1; no definite D call. The V end lost 7 bases, the J end lost 5 bases, and 11 bases lay between the germline ends. From germline, CDR1 is KGHDR and CDR2 SFDVKD. The CDR3 has 13 residues. The CDR3 here is CATSLGANNEQFF. In nucleotides, the CDR3 is TGTGCCACCAGCCTAGGAGCAAACAATGAGCAGTTCTTC.

The chain recombines TRBV5-1 with TRBJ1-4; D is possibly TRBD1 (5 bases). V gave up 0 bases and J gave up 4 bases, with 10 bases separating them. The germline CDR1 and CDR2 sequences are SGHRS and YFSETQ. The CDR3 spans 15 residues. The CDR3 region has the DNA TGCGCCAGCAGCTTGGTCCTAGGGGATAATGAAAAACTGTTTTTT. Protein product: CASSLVLGDNEKLFF.